This TCR beta chain originates from a study of T-cell reconstitution after alpha-beta-depleted transplantation in children. This CDR3 is built from 14 residues. V trimming: 4 bases; J trimming: 4 bases; junction bases outside the gene matches: 4. Germline V gives CDR1 SGHTA, CDR2 FQGNSA. This clonotype turned up a few times. Unique molecular identifiers were used in preparing the TCRbeta library. Via MiXCR, TCRdb re-called the PCR reads, giving one row per CDR3 protein. The table records about 610,000 distinct CDR3 sequences, about 11% of them present only once. The sequencing here drew on PBMCs from the stem cell graft donor, taken from the stem cell graft. The rearrangement joins TRBV7-2 to TRBJ1-1, with 9 nucleotides matching TRBD1. This TCR was sampled from a human donor who donated a stem cell graft to a child with acute myeloid leukemia. Here the CDR3 reads CASSYLTGGTEAFF. CDR3 DNA sequence: TGTGCCAGCAGCTACCTGACAGGGGGCACTGAAGCTTTCTTT. Full variable domain (remainder filled in from reference TRBV7-2 and TRBJ1-1): GAGVSQSPSNKVTEKGKDVELRCDPISGHTALYWYRQSLGQGLEFLIYFQGNSAPDKSGLPSDRFSAERTGGSVSTLTIQRTQQEDSAVYLCASSYLTGGTEAFFGQGTRLTVV.